A selection of T cell receptor beta chains follows, all from one sample in a study of blood T cell repertoires in COVID-19. Repertoires were generated with immunoSEQ multiplex PCR, while TCRdb's copy carries only in-frame clones and drops some. The table shows about 74,000 clones, with about four fifths occurring only once. The sequencing sample was made of peripheral blood. The receptor source for this set is a man between 65 and 79 years old with acute or convalescent COVID-19. Each CDR3 is given with its conserved first and last residue. Fields, in order: clone size, D gene, V gene, J gene, CDR3 protein, CDR3 DNA. D genes are given only for firm matches. Some rows have no size entry. The others give once, few or many, or a class for an expanded clone.

clone size: once; D gene: NA; V gene: TRBV4-1; J gene: TRBJ2-3; CDR3 protein: CASSQVGLQADTQYF; CDR3 DNA: TGCGCCAGCAGCCAAGTGGGTCTGCAGGCAGATACGCAGTATTTT
clone size: NA; D gene: NA; V gene: TRBV12-3/TRBV12-4; J gene: TRBJ2-7; CDR3 protein: CASSSLGMGEQYF; CDR3 DNA: TGTGCCAGCAGTTCCCTCGGGATGGGCGAGCAGTACTTC
clone size: once; D gene: NA; V gene: TRBV28; J gene: TRBJ2-1; CDR3 protein: CASSARGNEQFF; CDR3 DNA: TGTGCCAGCAGTGCCAGGGGTAATGAGCAGTTCTTC
clone size: NA; D gene: NA; V gene: TRBV6-1; J gene: TRBJ1-2; CDR3 protein: CASSELSNGYGYTF; CDR3 DNA: TGTGCCAGCAGTGAACTTAGCAACGGCTATGGCTACACCTTC
clone size: NA; D gene: NA; V gene: TRBV20-1; J gene: TRBJ1-6; CDR3 protein: CSAIQGPPLHF; CDR3 DNA: TGCAGTGCTATACAGGGACCACCCCTCCACTTT
clone size: NA; D gene: NA; V gene: TRBV11-2; J gene: TRBJ2-1; CDR3 protein: CASTTHYNEQFF; CDR3 DNA: TGTGCCAGCACAACTCACTACAATGAGCAGTTCTTC
clone size: NA; D gene: NA; V gene: TRBV28; J gene: TRBJ1-2; CDR3 protein: CASSPPGQTNYGYTF; CDR3 DNA: TGTGCCAGCAGTCCTCCGGGACAAACTAACTATGGCTACACCTTC
clone size: NA; D gene: NA; V gene: TRBV5-1; J gene: TRBJ1-1; CDR3 protein: CASSSQVGGETEAFF; CDR3 DNA: TGCGCCAGCAGCTCCCAGGTGGGGGGAGAGACTGAAGCTTTCTTT
clone size: few; D gene: TRBD1; V gene: TRBV9; J gene: TRBJ1-3; CDR3 protein: CASSGGQAGATIYF; CDR3 DNA: TGTGCCAGCAGCGGAGGACAGGCAGGTGCCACCATATATTTT
clone size: NA; D gene: TRBD1; V gene: TRBV7-9; J gene: TRBJ1-4; CDR3 protein: CASSLVGTGGEKLFF; CDR3 DNA: TGTGCCAGCAGCTTAGTGGGGACAGGGGGAGAAAAACTGTTTTTT
clone size: few; D gene: TRBD2; V gene: TRBV28; J gene: TRBJ2-5; CDR3 protein: CASSSLAGETQYF; CDR3 DNA: TGTGCCAGCAGCTCACTAGCGGGAGAGACCCAGTACTTC
clone size: few; D gene: TRBD1; V gene: TRBV20-1; J gene: TRBJ2-1; CDR3 protein: CSATDRDERFF; CDR3 DNA: TGCAGTGCTACGGACAGGGACGAGAGGTTCTTC
clone size: NA; D gene: TRBD2; V gene: TRBV28; J gene: TRBJ2-1; CDR3 protein: CASSSASGDYNEQFF; CDR3 DNA: TGTGCCAGCAGTTCGGCTAGCGGGGATTACAATGAGCAGTTCTTC
clone size: many; D gene: NA; V gene: TRBV20-1; J gene: TRBJ2-7; CDR3 protein: CSASGWDIYEQYF; CDR3 DNA: TGCAGTGCTAGTGGGTGGGACATCTACGAGCAGTACTTC
clone size: NA; D gene: TRBD2; V gene: TRBV5-5; J gene: TRBJ2-7; CDR3 protein: CASSLTGPTSGSYEQYF; CDR3 DNA: TGTGCCAGCAGCTTGACTGGCCCGACTAGCGGGAGTTACGAGCAGTACTTC
clone size: few; D gene: TRBD1; V gene: TRBV19; J gene: TRBJ2-7; CDR3 protein: CASSEGTGAYEQYF; CDR3 DNA: TGTGCCAGTAGTGAGGGGACAGGGGCCTACGAGCAGTACTTC
clone size: NA; D gene: TRBD1; V gene: TRBV2; J gene: TRBJ1-4; CDR3 protein: CASSLRDRWDEKLFF; CDR3 DNA: TGTGCCAGCAGTCTCCGGGACAGGTGGGATGAAAAACTGTTTTTT
clone size: NA; D gene: TRBD1; V gene: TRBV7-3; J gene: TRBJ1-5; CDR3 protein: CASSLNYTIRDSRPYSNQPQHF; CDR3 DNA: TGTGCCAGCAGCTTAAACTACACCATCCGGGACAGCCGACCTTATAGCAATCAGCCCCAGCATTTT
clone size: NA; D gene: TRBD1; V gene: TRBV19; J gene: TRBJ1-1; CDR3 protein: CASSMWETGTDTEAFF; CDR3 DNA: TGTGCCAGTAGTATGTGGGAGACAGGGACCGACACTGAAGCTTTCTTT
clone size: NA; D gene: TRBD1; V gene: TRBV5-4; J gene: TRBJ2-5; CDR3 protein: CASGGTGTEETQYF; CDR3 DNA: TGTGCCAGCGGGGGGACAGGGACGGAGGAGACCCAGTACTTC
clone size: NA; D gene: NA; V gene: TRBV3-1/TRBV3-2; J gene: TRBJ2-7; CDR3 protein: CASSQGPGGYEQYF; CDR3 DNA: TGTGCCAGCAGCCAAGGCCCCGGCGGATACGAGCAGTACTTC
clone size: few; D gene: TRBD2; V gene: TRBV5-8; J gene: TRBJ2-5; CDR3 protein: CASSLQRLAGEETQYF; CDR3 DNA: TGTGCCAGCAGCTTGCAGCGACTAGCGGGAGAAGAGACCCAGTACTTC
clone size: few; D gene: TRBD2; V gene: TRBV19; J gene: TRBJ2-1; CDR3 protein: CASSRGGRFDEQFF; CDR3 DNA: TGTGCCAGTAGTAGGGGCGGGAGATTCGATGAGCAGTTCTTC
clone size: NA; D gene: TRBD1; V gene: TRBV4-1; J gene: TRBJ1-6; CDR3 protein: CASSQEGRRGNSPLHF; CDR3 DNA: TGCGCCAGCAGCCAAGAAGGTCGCAGGGGGAATTCACCCCTCCACTTT
clone size: NA; D gene: TRBD2; V gene: TRBV7-2; J gene: TRBJ2-2; CDR3 protein: CASSLGGSIGELFF; CDR3 DNA: TGTGCCAGCAGCTTAGGCGGGAGCATCGGGGAGCTGTTTTTT
clone size: NA; D gene: NA; V gene: TRBV7-9; J gene: TRBJ2-3; CDR3 protein: CASSLAGRTDTQYF; CDR3 DNA: TGTGCCAGCAGCTTAGCGGGCCGCACAGATACGCAGTATTTT
clone size: NA; D gene: NA; V gene: TRBV13; J gene: TRBJ2-6; CDR3 protein: CASSVRGSGANVLTF; CDR3 DNA: TGTGCCAGCAGCGTACGGGGCTCTGGGGCCAACGTCCTGACTTTC
clone size: NA; D gene: TRBD2; V gene: TRBV6-6; J gene: TRBJ2-3; CDR3 protein: CASSGTSGAQDTQYF; CDR3 DNA: TGTGCCAGCAGTGGGACTAGCGGGGCCCAAGATACGCAGTATTTT
clone size: NA; D gene: NA; V gene: TRBV29-1; J gene: TRBJ2-6; CDR3 protein: CSVEDPVAGANVLTF; CDR3 DNA: TGCAGCGTTGAAGATCCAGTTGCTGGGGCCAACGTCCTGACTTTC
clone size: NA; D gene: NA; V gene: TRBV19; J gene: TRBJ1-1; CDR3 protein: CASSKWDTNTEAFF; CDR3 DNA: TGTGCCAGTAGTAAGTGGGACACCAACACTGAAGCTTTCTTT
clone size: NA; D gene: NA; V gene: TRBV6-5; J gene: TRBJ1-2; CDR3 protein: CASRAPTGLNYGYTF; CDR3 DNA: TGTGCCAGCAGAGCCCCTACAGGGCTTAACTATGGCTACACCTTC
clone size: NA; D gene: TRBD1; V gene: TRBV6-1; J gene: TRBJ2-3; CDR3 protein: CASSEVRTGPSTDTQYF; CDR3 DNA: TGTGCCAGCAGTGAAGTGAGGACAGGGCCCAGCACAGATACGCAGTATTTT
clone size: NA; D gene: TRBD2; V gene: TRBV25-1; J gene: TRBJ2-7; CDR3 protein: CASSAAGGVYEQYF; CDR3 DNA: TGTGCCAGCAGTGCAGCGGGAGGGGTCTACGAGCAGTACTTC
clone size: NA; D gene: NA; V gene: TRBV28; J gene: TRBJ1-5; CDR3 protein: CASSFVRGQALDQPQHF; CDR3 DNA: TGTGCCAGCAGTTTTGTCCGAGGGCAGGCGCTGGATCAGCCCCAGCATTTT